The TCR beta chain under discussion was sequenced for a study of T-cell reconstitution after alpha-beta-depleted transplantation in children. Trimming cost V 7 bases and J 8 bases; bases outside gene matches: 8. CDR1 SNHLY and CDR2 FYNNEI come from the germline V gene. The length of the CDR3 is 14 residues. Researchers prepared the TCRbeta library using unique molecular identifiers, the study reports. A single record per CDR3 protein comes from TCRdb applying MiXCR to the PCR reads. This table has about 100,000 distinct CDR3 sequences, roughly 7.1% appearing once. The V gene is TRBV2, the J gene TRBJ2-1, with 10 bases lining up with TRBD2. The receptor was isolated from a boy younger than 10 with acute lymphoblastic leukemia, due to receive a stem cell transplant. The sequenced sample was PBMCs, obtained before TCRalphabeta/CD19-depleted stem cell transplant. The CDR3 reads CASTLAGARDEQFF. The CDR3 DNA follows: TGTGCCAGCACGCTAGCGGGGGCGAGGGATGAGCAGTTCTTC.